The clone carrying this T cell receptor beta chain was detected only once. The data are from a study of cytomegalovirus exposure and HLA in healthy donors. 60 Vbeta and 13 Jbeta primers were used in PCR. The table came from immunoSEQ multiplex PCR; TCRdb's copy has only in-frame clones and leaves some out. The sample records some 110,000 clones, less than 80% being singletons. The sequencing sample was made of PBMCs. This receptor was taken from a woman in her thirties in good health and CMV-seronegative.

This chain's CDR3 is CSAGGQFF. In nucleotides, the CDR3 is TGCAGTGCCGGCGGGCAGTTCTTC. This chain joins TRBV20-1 and TRBJ2-1; no firm D call. V lost 6 bases, J lost 12 bases, and 6 bases lay in between. The CDR3 runs 8 residues. Per germline, CDR1 DFQATT and CDR2 SNEGSKA (reference sequence).